A selection of T cell receptor beta chains follows, all from one sample in a study of blood T cell repertoires in COVID-19. Here immunoSEQ multiplex PCR was the method, and the copy in TCRdb shows in-frame clones only, minus some. This sample carries 200,000 to 250,000 clones, 87% of them seen once, and the ten largest clones take nearly 6.5%. The sequencing input was PBMCs or T cells enriched from blood (not recorded which). Receptor source: a young woman with acute COVID-19. CDR3s include the opening cysteine and the closing phenylalanine or tryptophan. D genes are given only for firm matches. Part of the rows lack a size; the others show once, few, many or a class for expanded clones.

d_gene: TRBD2; abundance: -; v_gene: TRBV2; j_gene: TRBJ2-7; CDR3aa: CASSPGLAGGKYEQYF; CDR3nt: TGTGCCAGCAGTCCGGGACTAGCGGGGGGGAAATACGAGCAGTACTTC
d_gene: TRBD1; abundance: -; v_gene: TRBV27; j_gene: TRBJ2-5; CDR3aa: CASSLIQGPQETQYF; CDR3nt: TGTGCCAGCAGTCTCATACAGGGGCCTCAAGAGACCCAGTACTTC
d_gene: -; abundance: -; v_gene: TRBV11-3; j_gene: TRBJ2-1; CDR3aa: CASSPQAGEQFF; CDR3nt: TGTGCCAGCAGCCCCCAGGCGGGGGAGCAGTTCTTC
d_gene: -; abundance: -; v_gene: TRBV10-3; j_gene: TRBJ2-1; CDR3aa: CAIASGGLNEQFF; CDR3nt: TGTGCCATCGCGAGCGGAGGCCTCAATGAGCAGTTCTTC
d_gene: -; abundance: -; v_gene: TRBV4-3; j_gene: TRBJ2-7; CDR3aa: CASSQEEHVYEQYF; CDR3nt: TGCGCCAGCAGCCAAGAAGAGCACGTCTACGAGCAGTACTTC
d_gene: TRBD1; abundance: -; v_gene: TRBV9; j_gene: TRBJ2-1; CDR3aa: CASSPATGSYNEQFF; CDR3nt: TGTGCCAGCAGCCCCGCGACAGGGTCCTACAATGAGCAGTTCTTC
d_gene: TRBD1; abundance: -; v_gene: TRBV7-9; j_gene: TRBJ1-5; CDR3aa: CASSPALGQGYNQPQHF; CDR3nt: TGTGCCAGCAGCCCAGCGCTGGGACAGGGGTACAATCAGCCCCAGCATTTT
d_gene: -; abundance: once; v_gene: TRBV6-1; j_gene: TRBJ1-6; CDR3aa: CASSEARGSPLHF; CDR3nt: TGTGCCAGCAGTGAAGCGAGAGGTTCACCCCTCCACTTT
d_gene: TRBD1; abundance: -; v_gene: TRBV10-3; j_gene: TRBJ2-7; CDR3aa: CAISGAGTGDEQYF; CDR3nt: TGTGCCATCAGTGGGGCCGGGACAGGGGACGAGCAGTACTTC
d_gene: TRBD1; abundance: -; v_gene: TRBV5-8; j_gene: TRBJ2-5; CDR3aa: CASSPRLDRGDRTQYF; CDR3nt: TGTGCCAGCAGCCCCAGACTGGACAGGGGTGATAGGACCCAGTACTTC
d_gene: -; abundance: -; v_gene: TRBV5-1; j_gene: TRBJ2-3; CDR3aa: CASSPGTDTQYF; CDR3nt: TGCGCCAGCAGCCCCGGCACAGATACGCAGTATTTT
d_gene: -; abundance: few; v_gene: TRBV7-9; j_gene: TRBJ1-4; CDR3aa: CASSLGSGATNEKLFF; CDR3nt: TGTGCCAGCAGCTTAGGGAGTGGTGCAACTAATGAAAAACTGTTTTTT
d_gene: TRBD2; abundance: -; v_gene: TRBV5-1; j_gene: TRBJ2-3; CDR3aa: CASSHRTSGSTDTQYF; CDR3nt: TGCGCCAGCAGCCATAGGACTAGCGGGAGCACAGATACGCAGTATTTT
d_gene: TRBD1; abundance: -; v_gene: TRBV19; j_gene: TRBJ2-5; CDR3aa: CASSISGQDGETQYF; CDR3nt: TGTGCCAGTAGTATAAGCGGACAGGATGGGGAGACCCAGTACTTC
d_gene: TRBD1; abundance: -; v_gene: TRBV6-5; j_gene: TRBJ2-5; CDR3aa: CASSRTGLETQYF; CDR3nt: TGTGCCAGCAGCCGGACAGGGTTGGAGACCCAGTACTTC
d_gene: TRBD1; abundance: -; v_gene: TRBV9; j_gene: TRBJ2-1; CDR3aa: CASSVSPGQGGSEQFF; CDR3nt: TGTGCCAGCAGCGTATCCCCGGGACAGGGGGGAAGTGAGCAGTTCTTC
d_gene: TRBD2; abundance: -; v_gene: TRBV7-3; j_gene: TRBJ2-3; CDR3aa: CASSLYGGARDTQYF; CDR3nt: TGTGCCAGCAGCTTATACGGGGGGGCGAGAGATACGCAGTATTTT
d_gene: TRBD2; abundance: -; v_gene: TRBV28; j_gene: TRBJ2-1; CDR3aa: CASQRGVPGLAGYNEQFF; CDR3nt: TGTGCCAGCCAGCGCGGGGTACCGGGACTAGCGGGGTACAATGAGCAGTTCTTC
d_gene: -; abundance: -; v_gene: TRBV5-1; j_gene: TRBJ1-2; CDR3aa: CASSLDRDYGYTF; CDR3nt: TGCGCCAGCAGCTTGGACAGGGACTATGGCTACACCTTC
d_gene: TRBD1; abundance: -; v_gene: TRBV28; j_gene: TRBJ1-4; CDR3aa: CASSSPTGRNEKLFF; CDR3nt: TGTGCCAGCAGTTCCCCGACAGGGAGGAATGAAAAACTGTTTTTT
d_gene: -; abundance: -; v_gene: TRBV5-1; j_gene: TRBJ1-1; CDR3aa: CASSSHTSNTEAFF; CDR3nt: TGCGCCAGCAGCTCCCACACCTCGAACACTGAAGCTTTCTTT
d_gene: -; abundance: -; v_gene: TRBV12-3/TRBV12-4; j_gene: TRBJ1-4; CDR3aa: CASGEAAKLFF; CDR3nt: TGTGCCAGCGGAGAAGCGGCAAAACTGTTTTTT
d_gene: TRBD1; abundance: -; v_gene: TRBV30; j_gene: TRBJ1-4; CDR3aa: CAWSRQGANEKLFF; CDR3nt: TGTGCCTGGTCTCGACAGGGAGCTAATGAAAAACTGTTTTTT
d_gene: TRBD1; abundance: once; v_gene: TRBV19; j_gene: TRBJ2-1; CDR3aa: CASSKGQGVWNEQFF; CDR3nt: TGTGCCAGTAGTAAGGGACAGGGAGTTTGGAATGAGCAGTTCTTC
d_gene: TRBD2; abundance: -; v_gene: TRBV6-5; j_gene: TRBJ2-5; CDR3aa: CASRAGTSGRETQYF; CDR3nt: TGTGCCAGCAGAGCCGGGACTAGCGGTCGGGAGACCCAGTACTTC
d_gene: TRBD1; abundance: -; v_gene: TRBV5-1; j_gene: TRBJ2-3; CDR3aa: CASSLWGQGEGADTQYF; CDR3nt: TGCGCCAGCAGCTTATGGGGACAGGGAGAAGGGGCGGATACGCAGTATTTT
d_gene: TRBD2; abundance: -; v_gene: TRBV28; j_gene: TRBJ2-1; CDR3aa: CASTPGTSGRAWNEQFF; CDR3nt: TGTGCCAGCACCCCCGGGACTAGCGGGAGGGCCTGGAATGAGCAGTTCTTC
d_gene: -; abundance: -; v_gene: TRBV7-3; j_gene: TRBJ1-1; CDR3aa: CASSLGQNTEAFF; CDR3nt: TGTGCCAGCAGCTTAGGACAGAACACTGAAGCTTTCTTT
d_gene: TRBD1; abundance: -; v_gene: TRBV2; j_gene: TRBJ1-2; CDR3aa: CASSASGTGIGYGYTF; CDR3nt: TGTGCCAGCAGTGCCTCCGGGACAGGGATTGGGTATGGCTACACCTTC
d_gene: TRBD1; abundance: once; v_gene: TRBV28; j_gene: TRBJ1-6; CDR3aa: CASRTTGDGNSPLHF; CDR3nt: TGTGCCAGCAGGACCACAGGGGACGGTAATTCACCCCTCCACTTT
d_gene: -; abundance: -; v_gene: TRBV5-5; j_gene: TRBJ1-2; CDR3aa: CASSFEQLGYTF; CDR3nt: TGTGCCAGCAGCTTCGAACAGTTAGGCTACACCTTC
d_gene: -; abundance: -; v_gene: TRBV28; j_gene: TRBJ2-7; CDR3aa: CASSPGTFAVYEQYF; CDR3nt: TGTGCCAGCAGTCCCGGGACATTTGCGGTCTACGAGCAGTACTTC
d_gene: -; abundance: -; v_gene: TRBV28; j_gene: TRBJ2-3; CDR3aa: CASRGTGRADTQYF; CDR3nt: TGTGCCAGCAGAGGAACAGGGAGGGCAGATACGCAGTATTTT
d_gene: TRBD1; abundance: -; v_gene: TRBV19; j_gene: TRBJ2-7; CDR3aa: CASSLDRAGYEQYF; CDR3nt: TGTGCCAGTAGTCTCGACAGGGCGGGCTACGAGCAGTACTTC
d_gene: TRBD1; abundance: -; v_gene: TRBV6-1; j_gene: TRBJ1-2; CDR3aa: CASSGGNPKGAYGYTF; CDR3nt: TGTGCCAGCAGTGGGGGCAATCCAAAGGGGGCCTATGGCTACACCTTC
d_gene: TRBD2; abundance: -; v_gene: TRBV15; j_gene: TRBJ2-1; CDR3aa: CATSTRLAGGTEQFF; CDR3nt: TGTGCCACCAGCACAAGACTAGCGGGAGGGACTGAGCAGTTCTTC
d_gene: -; abundance: once; v_gene: TRBV2; j_gene: TRBJ2-2; CDR3aa: CASSTRAGELFF; CDR3nt: TGTGCCAGTAGTACGAGGGCCGGGGAGCTGTTTTTT
d_gene: -; abundance: -; v_gene: TRBV28; j_gene: TRBJ2-1; CDR3aa: CASSFSGTAGNEQFF; CDR3nt: TGTGCCAGCAGTTTCAGTGGGACCGCGGGGAATGAGCAGTTCTTC
d_gene: TRBD2; abundance: -; v_gene: TRBV19; j_gene: TRBJ2-2; CDR3aa: CASSIGLAANTGELFF; CDR3nt: TGTGCCAGTAGTATTGGTCTAGCGGCGAACACCGGGGAGCTGTTTTTT
d_gene: TRBD1; abundance: -; v_gene: TRBV6-5; j_gene: TRBJ1-1; CDR3aa: CASRPGGETEAFF; CDR3nt: TGTGCCAGCAGGCCAGGGGGAGAAACTGAAGCTTTCTTT
d_gene: TRBD2; abundance: -; v_gene: TRBV4-1; j_gene: TRBJ2-5; CDR3aa: CASSKSRLAGETQYF; CDR3nt: TGCGCCAGCAGCAAATCACGACTAGCGGGAGAGACCCAGTACTTC
d_gene: TRBD2; abundance: -; v_gene: TRBV7-6; j_gene: TRBJ2-7; CDR3aa: CASSLGSGSSYEQYF; CDR3nt: TGTGCCAGCAGCTTAGGTAGCGGGAGTTCCTACGAGCAGTACTTC
d_gene: -; abundance: -; v_gene: TRBV13; j_gene: TRBJ2-5; CDR3aa: CASSGGRAETQYF; CDR3nt: TGTGCCAGCAGCGGAGGAAGGGCGGAGACCCAGTACTTC
d_gene: TRBD1; abundance: -; v_gene: TRBV10-3; j_gene: TRBJ1-2; CDR3aa: CAISEMSGTAPNYGYTF; CDR3nt: TGTGCCATCAGTGAAATGAGTGGGACAGCACCTAACTATGGCTACACCTTC